The 16 T cell receptor beta chains in this list originate from one sample, sequenced in a study of blood T cell repertoires in COVID-19. Profiled with immunoSEQ multiplex PCR; TCRdb holds only in-frame clones, not every one. The sample records around 300,000 clones, 75% to 90% being singletons. Sequencing was done on a sample of PBMCs or T cells enriched from blood (not recorded which). These receptors all come from a woman in her forties or fifties who had recovered from COVID-19.

This chain links TRBV9 with TRBJ2-3; tentative D call: TRBD2 (6 bases). Germline V CDR1 and CDR2: SGDLS, YYNGEE. The V end was cut by 5 bases, the J end by 3 bases, with 16 bases between. The CDR3 runs to 15 residues. The CDR3 reads CASSALWRGTDTQYF. The CDR3 DNA reads TGTGCCAGCAGTGCGCTTTGGCGGGGAACAGATACGCAGTATTTT.

The V and J genes are TRBV3-1 (or the pseudogene TRBV3-2) and TRBJ1-1; the D is unclear. The CDR3 sequence is 13 residues long. Trimming removed 4 bases from V and 5 bases from J, with 11 bases in between. In germline, CDR1 is LGHDT, CDR2 YNNKEL (reference sequence). CDR3 coding DNA: TGTGCCAGCAGCCCGGGAGGAGGGACTGAAGCTTTCTTT. Protein product: CASSPGGGTEAFF.

The chain uses TRBV11-3 and TRBJ1-1; no reliable D call. V lost 2 bases, J lost 4 bases, and 8 bases lay in between. CDR1 is SGHNT, CDR2 YENEEA, per germline. The CDR3 spans 13 residues. CDR3 DNA sequence: TGTGCCAGCAGCTTACACACGGGCACTGAAGCTTTCTTT. Its translation is CASSLHTGTEAFF.

J is TRBJ2-1 and V is TRBV12-3 or TRBV12-4; 8 bases map to TRBD1. The CDR3 runs 13 residues. J lost 7 bases, V lost 6 bases, and 5 bases had no gene match. CDR3 region: CASRLTGVNEQFF. The CDR3 nucleotides read TGTGCCAGCAGGTTGACAGGGGTGAATGAGCAGTTCTTC.

As to this clone: The junction differs from germline at one of its ends, possibly a read error. CDR3 region: CASSSGQGNPEAFF. As DNA, the CDR3 is TGTGCCAGCAGCTCGGGACAGGGGAACCCTGAAGCTTTCTTT. The V and J genes are TRBV5-6 and TRBJ1-1; 10 bases match TRBD1. CDR1 is SGHDT, CDR2 YYEEEE, per germline. The CDR3 has 14 residues. Based on the CDR3 plus reference TRBV5-6 and TRBJ1-1, the full variable domain is DAGVTQSPTHLIKTRGQQVTLRCSPKSGHDTVSWYQQALGQGPQFIFQYYEEEERQRGNFPDRFSGHQFPNYSSELNVNALLLGDSALYLCASSSGQGNPEAFFGQGTRLTVV.

This rearrangement joins TRBV6-5 to TRBJ1-5; tentatively, D is TRBD1 (6 bases). The V gene's germline CDR1 is MNHEY and CDR2 SVGAGI. V lost 8 bases to trimming and J lost 7 bases, with 15 bases between them. CDR3 length: 13 residues. The CDR3, as DNA: TGTGCCAGCCAAACAGGGTATCGGCAGCCCCAGCATTTT. This encodes CASQTGYRQPQHF.

The chain uses TRBV29-1 and TRBJ2-1, with TRBD1 matching over 8 bases. The junction had 5 bases not matched to a gene; V was cut back by 6 bases and J by 4 bases. Germline lookup yields CDR1 SQVTM and CDR2 ANQGSEA. The CDR3 has 13 amino acids. CDR3 loop: CSVRTGPYNEQFF. CDR3 DNA: TGCAGCGTCCGGACAGGGCCGTACAATGAGCAGTTCTTC.

The chain carries TRBV5-8 and TRBJ1-5; 8 bases agree with TRBD1. This CDR3 has 16 residues. Unmatched junction bases numbered 9, after V lost 2 bases and J lost 5 bases. From germline, CDR1 is SGHTS and CDR2 YDEGEE. In nucleotides, the CDR3 is TGTGCCAGCAGCTTCGGGGAGTTACAGGGGGATCAGCCCCAGCATTTT. As protein: CASSFGELQGDQPQHF.

The chain links TRBV5-6 to TRBJ1-2, with TRBD1 identical over 8 bases. This CDR3 comprises 14 residues. V lost 4 bases, J lost 2 bases, and 4 bases stayed unmatched. CDR1 SGHDT and CDR2 YYEEEE come from the germline V gene. CDR3: CASSAGQGNYGYTF. DNA of the CDR3: TGTGCCAGCAGCGCTGGACAGGGAAACTATGGCTACACCTTC.

The rearrangement links TRBV28 to TRBJ2-6, with a possible D match to TRBD1 (7 bases). V was trimmed by 7 bases and J by 1 base, leaving 17 bases between them. The germline CDR1 and CDR2 sequences are MDHEN and SYDVKM. There are 17 residues in the CDR3. CDR3 sequence reads: CASTAGQIKSGANVLTF. CDR3 coding DNA: TGTGCCAGCACTGCGGGACAGATTAAATCTGGGGCCAACGTCCTGACTTTC.

This clone was counted ten times or more. The chain uses TRBV2 and TRBJ1-3, with D perhaps TRBD1 (5 bases). Germline loops: CDR1 SNHLY, CDR2 FYNNEI. This CDR3 is built from 20 residues. Deletions cut 6 bases from V and 0 bases from J, with 27 bases between. CDR3 bases: TGTGCCAGCAGGAGACAGTCCCAAACCCAATTTTCCCCCTCTGGAAACACCATATATTTT. The encoded protein is CASRRQSQTQFSPSGNTIYF.

V usage is TRBV19 and J usage is TRBJ2-1, with D hard to call. Germline V gene lookup returns CDR1 LNHDA and CDR2 SQIVND (reference sequence). The CDR3 is made up of 12 amino acids. V lost 2 bases to trimming and J lost 5 bases, with 4 bases between them. CDR3 DNA sequence: TGTGCCAGTAGTATACTCGACAATGAGCAGTTCTTC. Translating it yields CASSILDNEQFF.

This clone has a handful of counts. The V gene is TRBV11-2, the J gene TRBJ2-2; 10 nucleotides match TRBD1. The CDR3 loop spans 15 amino acids. Germline CDR1 SGHAT, CDR2 FQNNGV. V trimming: 8 bases; J trimming: 5 bases; junction bases outside the gene matches: 8. CDR3 loop: CASFSGTGVTGELFF. The CDR3 nucleotides are TGTGCCAGCTTCTCCGGGACAGGGGTTACCGGGGAGCTGTTTTTT.

The chain employs TRBV29-1 and TRBJ2-3; 15 bases fit TRBD2. Unmatched junction bases numbered 8, after V lost 7 bases and J lost 0 bases. CDR3 length: 17 residues. The V gene's germline CDR1 is SQVTM and CDR2 ANQGSEA. Here the CDR3 DNA reads TGCAGCGCCTCCGGGACTAGCGGGGGGAAGAGCACAGATACGCAGTATTTT. As protein: CSASGTSGGKSTDTQYF.

Worth noting for this clone: Relative to the germline gene, one junction end is altered; a read error may explain this. The J gene is TRBJ1-2, the V gene TRBV28; D is undetermined. Germline V lookup: CDR1 MDHEN, CDR2 SYDVKM. The length of the CDR3 is 11 residues. The CDR3 sequence: CASSSNFGYTF. The CDR3 bases are TGTGCCAGCAGTTCTAACTTTGGCTACACCTTC.

The chain combines TRBV5-5 with TRBJ1-2, with 8 bases that match TRBD1. This CDR3 has 14 amino acids. CDR1 is SGHKS and CDR2 is YYEKEE in the germline V gene (reference sequence). The J segment lost 8 bases and the V segment lost 4 bases, leaving 10 bases of the junction unmatched. The CDR3 sequence: CASSHGQGSYGYTF. The CDR3 DNA sequence: TGTGCCAGCAGCCACGGACAGGGTTCATACGGCTACACCTTC.